Listed below are T cell receptor beta chains from one sample, sequenced in a study of cytomegalovirus exposure and HLA in healthy donors. Produced via immunoSEQ multiplex PCR; TCRdb's table is partial and in-frame only. The data contain over 200,000 clones, around 89% of them singletons. The specimen was PBMCs. These receptors all come from a woman between 18 and 30 years old in good health and CMV-seronegative. Each CDR3 is given with its conserved first and last residue. The D gene is left open where the match is weak. Rows give clone size only sometimes, using once, few, many, or a class for an expanded clone.

v_call: TRBV5-5
cdr3_length: 15
j_call: TRBJ2-1
clone_size: -
d_call: TRBD1
cdr3_nt: TGTGCCAGCAGCTCCGGGACAGGGGTGTACAATGAGCAGTTCTTC
cdr3_aa: CASSSGTGVYNEQFF

v_call: TRBV10-3
cdr3_length: 15
j_call: TRBJ2-5
clone_size: -
d_call: TRBD2
cdr3_nt: TGTGCCATCAGTCCGAGCGGGGGGGCCGCAGAGACCCAGTACTTC
cdr3_aa: CAISPSGGAAETQYF

v_call: TRBV9
cdr3_length: 17
j_call: TRBJ1-2
clone_size: -
d_call: TRBD1
cdr3_nt: TGTGCCAGCAGCGCCCGGGGACAGGGGGAAAATCGAGGGGGCTACACCTTC
cdr3_aa: CASSARGQGENRGGYTF

v_call: TRBV7-9
cdr3_length: 15
j_call: TRBJ2-3
clone_size: -
d_call: -
cdr3_nt: TGTGCCAGCAGTTCCAGCGGCTTTATCACAGATACGCAGTATTTT
cdr3_aa: CASSSSGFITDTQYF

v_call: TRBV19
cdr3_length: 15
j_call: TRBJ1-2
clone_size: -
d_call: TRBD1
cdr3_nt: TGTGCCAGTACCCCCGCAGGGACAGCTAGCTATGGCTACACCTTC
cdr3_aa: CASTPAGTASYGYTF

v_call: TRBV29-1
cdr3_length: 11
j_call: TRBJ1-5
clone_size: -
d_call: -
cdr3_nt: TGCAGCGCAGGGGCGAATCAGCCCCAGCATTTT
cdr3_aa: CSAGANQPQHF

v_call: TRBV9
cdr3_length: 14
j_call: TRBJ2-7
clone_size: -
d_call: TRBD2
cdr3_nt: TGTGCCAGCAGCGCCGGACTAGCGGGTTACGAGCAGTACTTC
cdr3_aa: CASSAGLAGYEQYF

v_call: TRBV7-9
cdr3_length: 16
j_call: TRBJ1-3
clone_size: -
d_call: -
cdr3_nt: TGTGCCAGCAGCTTAGCTGGGGGAGGCTCTGGAAACACCATATATTTT
cdr3_aa: CASSLAGGGSGNTIYF

v_call: TRBV4-2
cdr3_length: 16
j_call: TRBJ1-5
clone_size: -
d_call: -
cdr3_nt: TGTGCCAGCAGCCCTAACCGGGGGGTCGGCAATCAGCCCCAGCATTTT
cdr3_aa: CASSPNRGVGNQPQHF

v_call: TRBV28
cdr3_length: 14
j_call: TRBJ2-7
clone_size: -
d_call: TRBD2
cdr3_nt: TGTGCCAGCAGTCTTAGCGGGAGCTCCTACGAGCAGTACTTC
cdr3_aa: CASSLSGSSYEQYF

v_call: TRBV4-2
cdr3_length: 16
j_call: TRBJ2-7
clone_size: -
d_call: -
cdr3_nt: TGTGCCAGCAGCCCAGAGGTCCTCCTATGGGGGGAAGAGCAGTACTTC
cdr3_aa: CASSPEVLLWGEEQYF

v_call: TRBV4-1
cdr3_length: 15
j_call: TRBJ2-7
clone_size: -
d_call: -
cdr3_nt: TGCGCCAGCAGCCATTACCGGGCGGGCTCCTACGAGCAGTACTTC
cdr3_aa: CASSHYRAGSYEQYF

v_call: TRBV2
cdr3_length: 12
j_call: TRBJ2-5
clone_size: -
d_call: TRBD1
cdr3_nt: TGTGCCATTAGCACAGGGGACGGGACCCAGTACTTC
cdr3_aa: CAISTGDGTQYF

v_call: TRBV27
cdr3_length: 14
j_call: TRBJ2-7
clone_size: -
d_call: TRBD1
cdr3_nt: TGTGCCAGCAGCCTTCGACAGGGCCCCTACGAGCAGTACTTC
cdr3_aa: CASSLRQGPYEQYF

v_call: TRBV6-5
cdr3_length: 15
j_call: TRBJ1-6
clone_size: -
d_call: TRBD1
cdr3_nt: TGTGCCAGCAGTTACTCCGACAGGGGCGGGTCACCCCTCCACTTT
cdr3_aa: CASSYSDRGGSPLHF

v_call: TRBV7-6
cdr3_length: 15
j_call: TRBJ2-1
clone_size: once
d_call: TRBD1
cdr3_nt: TGTGCCAGCAGCTTAGTCGGGACAGGGGTTTCCGAGCAGTTCTTC
cdr3_aa: CASSLVGTGVSEQFF

v_call: TRBV1
cdr3_length: 16
j_call: TRBJ1-2
clone_size: -
d_call: -
cdr3_nt: TGCACCAGCAGCCAAGGTTTGGCCCCGTTTAACTATGGCTACACCTTC
cdr3_aa: CTSSQGLAPFNYGYTF

v_call: TRBV13
cdr3_length: 15
j_call: TRBJ1-1
clone_size: -
d_call: TRBD1
cdr3_nt: TGTGCCAGCAGCTCGTCATGGACAGGGGGAACTGAAGCTTTCTTT
cdr3_aa: CASSSSWTGGTEAFF

v_call: TRBV7-2
cdr3_length: 18
j_call: TRBJ2-7
clone_size: once
d_call: TRBD2
cdr3_nt: TGTGCCAGCAGCTTATCGAAGCTGCCTAGCGGGAGCTCCTACGAGCAGTACTTC
cdr3_aa: CASSLSKLPSGSSYEQYF

v_call: TRBV4-2
cdr3_length: 15
j_call: TRBJ1-6
clone_size: -
d_call: -
cdr3_nt: TGTGCCAGCAGCCAACGAGCGGGACAAGTTTCACCCCTCCACTTT
cdr3_aa: CASSQRAGQVSPLHF

v_call: TRBV9
cdr3_length: 14
j_call: TRBJ2-5
clone_size: -
d_call: TRBD1
cdr3_nt: TGTGCCAGCAGCGTGACAGGGAGTACGGAGACCCAGTACTTC
cdr3_aa: CASSVTGSTETQYF

v_call: TRBV5-1
cdr3_length: 14
j_call: TRBJ2-5
clone_size: -
d_call: -
cdr3_nt: TGCGCCAGCAGCTCCGGGATTGGACAAGAGACCCAGTACTTC
cdr3_aa: CASSSGIGQETQYF

v_call: TRBV27
cdr3_length: 14
j_call: TRBJ1-1
clone_size: once
d_call: -
cdr3_nt: TGTGCCAGCAGTTCCCCCCGGGGAGGGACTGAAGCTTTCTTT
cdr3_aa: CASSSPRGGTEAFF

v_call: TRBV7-2
cdr3_length: 11
j_call: TRBJ1-1
clone_size: -
d_call: -
cdr3_nt: TGTGCCAGCAGCGCAGACAGGTCGGCTTTCTTT
cdr3_aa: CASSADRSAFF

v_call: TRBV5-4
cdr3_length: 15
j_call: TRBJ2-5
clone_size: few
d_call: -
cdr3_nt: TGTGCCAGCGCAACTCAAAGGGGGGGGGTAGAGACCCAGTACTTC
cdr3_aa: CASATQRGGVETQYF

v_call: TRBV7-8
cdr3_length: 15
j_call: TRBJ2-2
clone_size: -
d_call: -
cdr3_nt: TGTGCCAGCAGCCACGGGTTTCCACGTTCCGGGGAGCTGTTTTTT
cdr3_aa: CASSHGFPRSGELFF

v_call: TRBV18
cdr3_length: 21
j_call: TRBJ2-6
clone_size: -
d_call: TRBD2
cdr3_nt: TGTGCCAGCTCACCACTAAGAGGGGCCGGGACTACCAACTCTGGGGCCAACGTCCTGACTTTC
cdr3_aa: CASSPLRGAGTTNSGANVLTF

v_call: TRBV4-1
cdr3_length: 15
j_call: TRBJ1-5
clone_size: -
d_call: TRBD1
cdr3_nt: TGCGCCAGCAGCCAAGCCGACAGGGACAATCAGCCCCAGCATTTT
cdr3_aa: CASSQADRDNQPQHF

v_call: TRBV7-6
cdr3_length: 17
j_call: TRBJ2-1
clone_size: -
d_call: -
cdr3_nt: TGTGCCAGCAGCTTAGCGCGTCGGGGAGAGGCCTACAATGAGCAGTTCTTC
cdr3_aa: CASSLARRGEAYNEQFF

v_call: TRBV5-1
cdr3_length: 18
j_call: TRBJ1-1
clone_size: few
d_call: TRBD1
cdr3_nt: TGCGCCAGCAGCGTTGAATCTCTTCGGGGACAGTTGAACACTGAAGCTTTCTTT
cdr3_aa: CASSVESLRGQLNTEAFF

v_call: TRBV7-2
cdr3_length: 16
j_call: TRBJ2-7
clone_size: -
d_call: -
cdr3_nt: TGTGCCAGCAGCCCACGACACGGGGGGCTGTCCTACGAGCAGTACTTC
cdr3_aa: CASSPRHGGLSYEQYF

v_call: TRBV19
cdr3_length: 12
j_call: TRBJ1-2
clone_size: -
d_call: -
cdr3_nt: TGTGCCAGTAGTAACAGGGTCTACGGCTACACCTTC
cdr3_aa: CASSNRVYGYTF

v_call: TRBV14
cdr3_length: 14
j_call: TRBJ2-7
clone_size: -
d_call: -
cdr3_nt: TGTGCCAGCAGCCAAGGGCGGGGTCCCTACGAGCAGTACTTC
cdr3_aa: CASSQGRGPYEQYF

v_call: TRBV29-1
cdr3_length: 14
j_call: TRBJ1-4
clone_size: -
d_call: -
cdr3_nt: TGCAGCGTCACCTCAGGGGTAACTAATGAAAAACTGTTTTTT
cdr3_aa: CSVTSGVTNEKLFF

v_call: TRBV4-3
cdr3_length: 16
j_call: TRBJ2-4
clone_size: -
d_call: TRBD2
cdr3_nt: TGCGCCAGCAGCCAAGATCGGCTAGCGGGGGGGAACATTCAGTACTTC
cdr3_aa: CASSQDRLAGGNIQYF

v_call: TRBV7-2
cdr3_length: 13
j_call: TRBJ1-1
clone_size: -
d_call: -
cdr3_nt: TGTGCCAGCAGCCCGGCTTGGACAGCGAAGGCTTTCTTT
cdr3_aa: CASSPAWTAKAFF

v_call: TRBV19
cdr3_length: 15
j_call: TRBJ2-1
clone_size: few
d_call: TRBD2
cdr3_nt: TGTGCCAGTAGTATAGGAACTAGCGGATACAATGAGCAGTTCTTC
cdr3_aa: CASSIGTSGYNEQFF

v_call: TRBV10-3
cdr3_length: 18
j_call: TRBJ2-1
clone_size: -
d_call: TRBD2
cdr3_nt: TGTGCCATCAGTGATCGACTAGCGGGAGGGCCGGCCTACAATGAGCAGTTCTTC
cdr3_aa: CAISDRLAGGPAYNEQFF